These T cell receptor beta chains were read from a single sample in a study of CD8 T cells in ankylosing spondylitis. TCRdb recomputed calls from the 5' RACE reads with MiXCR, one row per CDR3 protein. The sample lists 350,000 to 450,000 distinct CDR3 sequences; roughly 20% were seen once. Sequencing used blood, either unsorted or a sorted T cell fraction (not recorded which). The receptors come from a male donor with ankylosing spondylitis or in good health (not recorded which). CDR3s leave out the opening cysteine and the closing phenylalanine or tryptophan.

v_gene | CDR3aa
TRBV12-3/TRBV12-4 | ASSLAGAGFNEQF
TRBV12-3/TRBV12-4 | ASSLTGATNEKLF
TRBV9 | ASSVLGRSSGGPYNEQF
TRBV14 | ASSQQGGTEAF
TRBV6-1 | ASRVAGLNTGELF
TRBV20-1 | SALGLYNEQF
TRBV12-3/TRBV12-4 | ASSNRDRVSYEQY
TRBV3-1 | ASSLDYRGSYNEQF
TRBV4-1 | ASSRGLGTNTGELF
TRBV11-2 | ASSHNNRGDEQY
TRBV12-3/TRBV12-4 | ASSPRTAPVNYGYT
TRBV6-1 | ASSPWSPNTGELF
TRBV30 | ALEAAGPYNEQF
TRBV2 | ASSENRQGGNIQY
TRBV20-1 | SASDGGAYNEQF
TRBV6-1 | ASSEQGGDLPYEQY
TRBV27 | ASSIFSGSGQETQY
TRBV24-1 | ATRNPETRVQETQY
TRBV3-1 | ASSQDPEKETQY
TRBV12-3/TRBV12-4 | VYFGRGPYEQY
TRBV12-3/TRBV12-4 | ASSLLTSRETQY
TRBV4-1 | ASSQEELAETQY
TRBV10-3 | AIRSPQGGTYEQY
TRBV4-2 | ASSQDKSLSYNEQF
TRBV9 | ASSTRGGQSSYNEQF
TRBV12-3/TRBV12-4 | ASSWASGGTEQF
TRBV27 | ASSKGETQH
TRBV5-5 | ASSFSGPHDQY
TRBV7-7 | ASSSSGANTGELF